This T cell receptor (beta chain) derives from a study of CD8+ T cells in alopecia areata listed by TCRdb under 2018. General notes on the study: The treated patients, all with moderate-to-severe alopecia areata, were enrolled in an open-label pilot trial of oral tofacitinib given at 5 to 10 mg twice daily. Tofacitinib-treated patients had biopsies at baseline and at 4 and 24 weeks of treatment, with a later scalp biopsy in several patients. TCRbeta CDR3 regions were amplified by immunoSEQ multiplex PCR using 35 Vbeta forward and 13 Jbeta reverse primers. RNA was obtained with the PAXgene miRNA kit for fixed scalp, the miRNeasy kit for PBMCs, and the RNeasy kit for mouse skin. Disease severity in treated patients was measured with the SALT score, which quantifies the percentage of affected scalp surface area. The study used high-throughput TCRbeta sequencing to examine T cell clonal expansion in alopecia areata, in both the C3H/HeJ mouse model and human patients. Human TCRbeta sequencing covered scalp tissue and sorted CD4+ and CD8+ peripheral blood T cells from patchy and totalis/universalis alopecia areata patients and healthy controls. Tofacitinib was administered for 6 to 18 months, and 6 months of follow-up off drug were then conducted to assess delayed response and recurrence. Clonality in the scalp was compared among normal scalp (n=4), patchy alopecia areata scalp (n=8), and alopecia totalis/universalis scalp (n=8). The study at large found these results: Resident alphabeta T cells in normal human skin are also sequenced, complicating scalp TCR repertoire analysis, unlike mouse skin dominated by gammadelta T cells. The treated cohort was small, with a single nonresponder, so links between baseline CD8+ expansion and response need larger studies. Compared with normal scalp, lesional scalp, particularly in alopecia totalis/universalis, had higher clonality and more expanded CD8+ clones, which suggests antigenic drive. During tofacitinib treatment, many expanded lesional clones remained in scalp and blood, and this persistence may partly explain relapse after treatment is stopped. Compared with mice, TCR sequences shared between patients were less clear, possibly partly because of HLA diversity across the patient population. Tofacitinib significantly decreased scalp clonality and the number of expanded CD8+ clones among the top 100 scalp clones.

The library relied on the immunoSEQ multiplex PCR assay. For TCR sequencing, RNA was extracted from every sample and reverse transcribed into cDNA to serve as template. SuperScript III was used for first-strand cDNA synthesis, primed with a 2:1 mix of oligo-dT and random hexamers. A synthetic immune receptor repertoire was used to gauge amplification bias, and whatever bias remained was removed computationally. For the original study's pipeline: Raw reads were preprocessed to remove errors, and CDR3 was defined by IMGT conventions from the conserved cysteine to phenylalanine. Clonality was computed by normalizing Shannon entropy by log2 of the number of productive unique TCRs and subtracting the result from 1. Whether scalp clones were CD4 or CD8 was inferred by matching scalp TCRbeta sequences against CD4 and CD8 repertoires sorted from blood. In its TCRdb copy, this immuneACCESS table keeps in-frame sequences only and misses some clones. Where compared with another copy, unresolved V genes explain less than half of these, and the others have no known cause. From that table come the V and J calls and clone size; the DNA was used to work out D and trimming. The sample table contains some 110,000 clones; only one count was recorded for roughly 63% of them. Of the sample, around 30% falls within the top ten clones.

The time point label corresponds to: less than five weeks on oral tofacitinib. What this sample's treatment or condition label stands for: oral pan-JAK inhibitor, 5-10 mg twice daily. Peripheral blood and lesional scalp punch biopsies were obtained from patients with alopecia areata. PBMCs were isolated by density centrifugation and stained for CD3, CD4 and CD8, and CD4+ and CD8+ T cells were sorted on a FACSAria. Turning to this clone: Its antigen is not yet known. Base qualities are missing; no much larger clone stands one base away.

V loses 0 bases, J loses 3 bases, and the germline ends lie 14 bases apart. From the cysteine through the phenylalanine, the CDR3 covers 15 amino acids. The entry retains the CDR3 DNA only, 45 bases that are in frame from base 1. The germline V gene (reference sequence) yields GTSNPN for CDR1 and SVGIG for CDR2. The source was CD8+ T cells sorted from blood, collected at week 4, from a patient treated with tofacitinib. Rearrangement joined TRBV30 to TRBJ1-1; too little of a D gene remains to name it. The receptor was derived from a human donor with alopecia areata. The CDR3 sequence is CAWSVKAGVDTEAFF. The DNA sequence reads TGTGCCTGGAGTGTAAAAGCCGGGGTGGACACTGAAGCTTTCTTT.